Following are 17 T cell receptor beta chains from one sample sequenced in a study of T cells in Graves' hyperthyroidism and ophthalmopathy. The investigators amplified TCR beta CDR3 regions from RNA transcripts. A first-round RT-PCR of the TCR CDR3 used the HTBI primer set. A single record per CDR3 protein comes from TCRdb applying MiXCR to the multiplex PCR reads. The top ten clones hold roughly 12% of a sample with fewer than 550,000 distinct CDR3 sequences, approximately 24% of them seen once. The material sequenced was blood. These receptors were collected from a woman aged 25 to 39 with Graves' ophthalmopathy.

This clonotype showed up just a few times. J is TRBJ2-5 and V is TRBV4-1, with D possibly TRBD2 on 5 matching bases. Germline V gene data show CDR1 as MGHRA and CDR2 as YSYEKL. The CDR3 length is 16 residues. V was clipped by 0 bases and J by 5 bases, with 16 bases between them. Here the CDR3 reads CASSQDPGAAEETQYF. DNA of the CDR3: TGCGCCAGCAGCCAAGACCCCGGAGCAGCGGAGGAGACCCAGTACTTC.

V usage is TRBV12-3 or TRBV12-4 and J usage is TRBJ2-2, with a possible D match to TRBD1 (5 bases). CDR3 length: 15 residues. The V end lost 4 bases, the J end lost 5 bases, and 14 bases lay between the germline ends. CDR3 nucleotides: TGTGCCAGCAGTTGGACACCCCAAAGGACCGGGGAGCTGTTTTTT. Translation: CASSWTPQRTGELFF.

This clonotype was observed a few times. This sequence joins TRBV6-1 and TRBJ1-5; D perhaps matches TRBD1 (5 bases). CDR1 is MNHNS and CDR2 is SASEGT in the germline V gene. V gave up 4 bases and J gave up 5 bases, with 15 bases separating them. The CDR3 covers 15 residues. The CDR3 loop reads CASSAKRGVDQPQHF. The CDR3 nucleotides are TGTGCCAGCAGTGCCAAGCGAGGGGTTGATCAGCCCCAGCATTTT.

The V gene is TRBV28, the J gene TRBJ2-2, with TRBD2 identical over 7 bases. The length of the CDR3 is 15 residues. The germline gives CDR1 MDHEN, CDR2 SYDVKM. V was clipped by 4 bases and J by 6 bases; unmatched bases: 8. The chain's CDR3 is CASSSTTSSPGELFF. As DNA, the CDR3 is TGTGCCAGCAGTTCAACGACTAGCTCCCCCGGGGAGCTGTTTTTT.

This sequence joins TRBV20-1 and TRBJ2-5, with D perhaps assigned TRBD1 or TRBD2 (5 bases each). Germline V CDR1 and CDR2: DFQATT, SNEGSKA (reference sequence). The CDR3 totals 15 residues. The V end lost 7 bases, the J end lost 5 bases, and 23 bases lay between the germline ends. CDR3 nucleotides: TGCAGTGTCGGGGCATCCCAAAGCCGGAGTGAGACCCAGTACTTC. As protein: CSVGASQSRSETQYF.

For the CDR3, the DNA is TGTGCCTCCCAGGGAAATTCACCCCTCCACTTT. This sequence encodes CASQGNSPLHF. The J gene is TRBJ1-6, the V gene TRBV30; D may be TRBD1 (5 bases). CDR3 length equals 11 residues. V lost 7 bases and J 7 bases, leaving 8 bases between the germline ends. Germline V lookup: CDR1 GTSNPN, CDR2 SVGIG (reference sequence).

The chain combines TRBV7-6 with TRBJ1-2, with TRBD1 as a possible D gene (6 bases). V lost 5 bases to trimming and J lost 7 bases, with 23 bases between them. The CDR3 loop spans 16 amino acids. Germline values: CDR1 SGHVS, CDR2 FNYEAQ. The CDR3: CASSRNHYRVFGGYTF. For the CDR3, the DNA is TGTGCCAGCAGCCGGAACCATTACAGGGTGTTCGGTGGCTACACCTTC.

Points on this clonotype: Since a much larger clone is just one base distant, this may be a read error. The chain recombines TRBV20-1 with TRBJ1-2; D not resolved. The length of the CDR3 is 10 residues. Per germline, CDR1 DFQATT and CDR2 SNEGSKA (reference sequence). The CDR3: CRAYSYGYTF. The CDR3 coding sequence is TGCAGAGCCTACTCCTATGGCTACACCTTC.

V and J are TRBV18 and TRBJ2-5; D remains ambiguous. The CDR3 has 13 residues. The germline V gene has CDR1 KGHSH and CDR2 LQKENI. V lost 3 bases, J lost 3 bases, and 8 bases lay in between. CDR3 sequence (DNA): TGTGCCAGCTCACCCCTGACTGAAGAGACCCAGTACTTC. Protein sequence: CASSPLTEETQYF.

This clonotype appeared many times. This chain connects TRBV19 to TRBJ2-5; possibly TRBD2 for D (7 bases). Germline V lookup: CDR1 LNHDA, CDR2 SQIVND (reference sequence). This CDR3 is 17 amino acids long. Trimming took off 4 bases at V and 5 bases at J, with 23 bases between the two ends. The CDR3 DNA follows: TGTGCCAGTAGTAGCCCCCCCACTGCGGGGGCTAGGGAGACCCAGTACTTC. Amino acid sequence: CASSSPPTAGARETQYF.

This clonotype was recorded a few times. This chain uses TRBV27 with TRBJ1-2; 9 bases map to TRBD1. CDR3 length: 15 amino acids. With V trimmed by 5 bases and J by 4 bases, 8 bases remained unmatched. In germline, CDR1 is MNHEY, CDR2 SMNVEV (reference sequence). CDR3 DNA: TGTGCCAGCAGTAACAGGGGGCCGGATATCTATGGCTACACCTTC. It yields the protein CASSNRGPDIYGYTF.

This clonotype was observed at least ten times. The chain carries TRBV24-1 and TRBJ1-1, with a possible D match to TRBD1 (6 bases). This CDR3 spans 13 amino acids. V lost 10 bases and J lost 7, with 18 bases in between. CDR1 is KGHDR, CDR2 SFDVKD, per germline. CDR3 coding DNA: TGTGCCACTTCCCGGGGGGCATCCCTTGAAGCTTTCTTT. This codes for CATSRGASLEAFF.

In this sample, this clonotype turned up a few times. The chain combines TRBV5-1 with TRBJ2-2; D gene ambiguous. V was trimmed by 5 bases and J by 6 bases, leaving 8 bases between them. CDR1 and CDR2 (germline): SGHRS, YFSETQ. The CDR3 loop spans 12 amino acids. The CDR3 loop is CASSQNSGELFF. For the CDR3, the DNA is TGCGCCAGCAGTCAAAACTCCGGGGAGCTGTTTTTT.

The sample holds many counts of this clonotype. This rearrangement joins TRBV20-1 to TRBJ2-2, with D possibly TRBD1 on 6 matching bases. Germline V gene sequence: CDR1 DFQATT, CDR2 SNEGSKA (reference sequence). The CDR3 sequence is 13 residues long. CDR3 nucleotides: TGCACGCTCCGGGACAAGAACACCGGGGAGCTGTTTTTT. Amino acid sequence: CTLRDKNTGELFF.

This clonotype was picked up many times. This chain connects TRBV27 to TRBJ2-2, with TRBD1 identical over 7 bases. This CDR3 has 15 residues. Losses at the gene ends were 6 bases for V and 5 bases for J; bases not matched to a gene: 9. Looked up from germline, CDR1 is MNHEY and CDR2 is SMNVEV (reference sequence). The CDR3 DNA reads as TGTGCCAGCAGACTCGGGACAGTAAGGACCGGGGAGCTGTTTTTT. Its protein product is CASRLGTVRTGELFF.

The gene calls are TRBV7-6 and TRBJ2-7, with 10 bases that match TRBD2. V lost 1 base and J lost 3; bases outside the gene matches: 6. Germline loops: CDR1 SGHVS, CDR2 FNYEAQ. The CDR3 has 16 residues. The CDR3 bases are TGTGCCAGCAGCTTAGTGCTAGCGGGAGACGTCTACGAGCAGTACTTC. Amino acid sequence: CASSLVLAGDVYEQYF. Complete variable domain (other parts from reference TRBV7-6 and TRBJ2-7): GAGVSQSPRYKVTKRGQDVALRCDPISGHVSLYWYRQALGQGPEFLTYFNYEAQQDKSGLPNDRFSAERPEGSISTLTIQRTEQRDSAMYRCASSLVLAGDVYEQYFGPGTRLTVT.

This clonotype was seen repeatedly, ten times or more. V is TRBV20-1 and J is TRBJ2-7, with 8 bases that match TRBD1. This CDR3 comprises 13 residues. Germline assignment: CDR1 DFQATT and CDR2 SNEGSKA (reference sequence). CDR3 loop: CSISPGGLWEQYF. CDR3 bases: TGCAGCATCAGCCCAGGGGGCCTGTGGGAGCAGTACTTC.